This TCR beta chain was captured in a study of shared clonotypes between healthy human individuals. Trimming removed 3 bases from V and 1 base from J; junction bases left unmatched: 12. Germline V gives CDR1 KGHSH, CDR2 LQKENI. The CDR3 spans 18 residues. General study points: Few donors restricted represented genetic and exposure-history diversity.

Roughly 33,000 T cell genomes, or about 200 ng DNA, went into the sorted-subset replicate PCRs. The data were produced by immunoSEQ multiplex PCR, yet TCRdb's version contains in-frame clones alone and is incomplete. This sample has a few million clones; around 95% occur once, and the top ten carry 0.1% to 0.15%. In regard to this clone: Its specificity is not known.

Healthy HIV-negative adults without recent acute infections or vaccinations served as donors. The study separated CD4+ cells into CD45RA+ naive and CD45RA-negative memory subsets. The material sequenced was naive CD4+ T cells sorted from blood. Subset reported: CD45RA+ positively selected. The sequence derives from a young man in good health. The rearrangement links TRBV18 to TRBJ2-7; 10 nucleotides match TRBD2. This CDR3 reads CASSPIPTGTSVSYEQYF. In DNA form, the CDR3 reads TGTGCCAGCTCACCGATACCCACCGGGACTAGCGTATCCTACGAGCAGTACTTC.